This T cell receptor (beta chain) was documented in a study of shared clonotypes between healthy human individuals. Profiled with immunoSEQ multiplex PCR; TCRdb holds only in-frame clones, not every one. The table lists roughly 2,000,000 clones, around 93% of them singletons, with around 1.8% in the top ten. To note about this clone: Its antigen remains unknown.

Study-level results: Non-shared clonotypes had lower generation probabilities than those shared by all four donors.

CD45RO-negative cells were positively selected for CCR7, leaving out terminally differentiated effector memory CD45RA+ cells. Germline CDR1 reads SEHNR; CDR2 reads FQNEAQ (reference sequence). V was shortened by 1 base and J by 5 bases, with 24 bases between the two germline ends. CDR3 length: 19 residues. Material: naive CD8+ T cells from PBMCs. This sequence originates from a man aged 18 to 35 in good health. Some clones in this sample may be carry-over from other donors' samples. The gene calls are TRBV7-9 and TRBJ2-1, with a tentative D call TRBD1 (6 bases). Here the CDR3 reads CASSLETPPRGDINNEQFF. The CDR3 DNA sequence: TGTGCCAGCAGCTTAGAAACCCCTCCCAGGGGCGATATCAACAATGAGCAGTTCTTC.